Described below is a single T cell receptor beta chain sequence and its context. Antigen unknown. This entry is derived from a study of T-cell memory formation after mild COVID-19. TCRdb used MiXCR to reprocess the 5' RACE reads, holding one entry per CDR3 protein. This table has around 400,000 distinct CDR3 sequences, approximately 24% appearing once. Study-wide results and caveats: Researchers found some responding clones in pre-infection memory, a sign that cross-reactive memory joined. CD4+ bias marked clones expanding day 15 to 37, unlike balanced contracting clones.

The germline V gene has CDR1 MNHNS and CDR2 SASEGT. Trimming pared 3 bases from V and 11 bases from J, leaving 11 bases between. The CDR3 consists of 13 residues. The rearrangement links TRBV6-1 to TRBJ1-6; no definite D call. Sequences were obtained from PBMCs or a T cell subset sorted from them (not recorded which). The TCR originated in an adult woman who had mild COVID-19 (a few samples of this study predate the infection). Cell type and time point are not known. The CDR3 region is CASSDRIRPPLHF. The CDR3 coding sequence is TGTGCCAGCAGTGACAGGATCAGGCCACCCCTCCACTTT.